This T cell receptor beta chain was sequenced for a study of a mutant IDH1 vaccine in newly diagnosed glioma (dated by TCRdb to about 2021). About the study as a whole: Vaccination was initiated 4-6 weeks after radiotherapy alone, or concurrently with temozolomide cycles in the chemotherapy-containing groups. Of the approximately 30 treated patients, roughly 60% were male and around 38% were female, and a mean age of roughly 40 years was recorded. Prior to enrollment, standard therapy consisting of radiotherapy alone, temozolomide alone, or radiochemotherapy with temozolomide had been administered to patients, with the combination being received by most patients. The week-35 safety follow-up was designated visit V12, and the week-47 end of study was designated visit V13. Peripheral blood samples were drawn at six visits, namely V03 (baseline), V05, V07, V10, V12 and V13. For exploratory analyses, about two dozen treated patients had longitudinal TCRB deep sequencing done wherever samples were available.

What the research found in general, with its limitations: Vaccine-induced immune responses across multiple MHC alleles were detected in 93.3% of patients. According to the authors, sample limitations meant that analyses of patient blood samples could not be reproduced. Availability determined which PBMC samples were chosen for TCRB deep sequencing. No apparent relationship was observed between pseudoprogression and alterations in the top peripheral T cell clonotypes detected by TCRB sequencing.

This specimen's time point label, per the study, means: week 47, end of study. Each vaccine dose, consisting of 300 ug of a 20-mer mutant IDH1 peptide in Montanide, was administered subcutaneously with topical imiquimod. Across visits V03 through V10, patients got a total of eight vaccinations, given in weeks 1, 3, 5, 7, 11, 15, 19 and 23. The donors had newly diagnosed IDH1-mutant astrocytomas of WHO grade 3 or 4 that showed loss of nuclear ATRX. The samples were drawn from NOA16, a multicentre, single-arm, open-label phase I trial in Germany that tested a mutant IDH1 peptide vaccine in humans for the first time. Genomic DNA for TCRB sequencing was isolated from EDTA blood with the DNeasy Blood and Tissue Kit. Points on this clone: Its antigen target is currently unknown. Base qualities are missing; no much larger clone stands one base away.

Library generation was performed with the immunoSEQ multiplex PCR assay. The hsTCRB Kit was used according to the manufacturer's protocol to amplify rearranged TCR beta chain sequences. Sequencing of TCRB libraries was carried out on an Illumina MiSeq. The study's processing was this. The proprietary platform of the kit vendor was used for demultiplexing, trimming and gene mapping. TCRdb re-hosts the immuneACCESS table, in-frame sequences only. Its copies lack some clones; in the studies checked, an unresolved V gene accounts for under half of them, and the cause for the rest is not known. V and J calls and clone size are given by that table; D and trimming were obtained from the DNA. The table for this sample lists 20,000 to 30,000 clones; roughly 82% of them were counted only once. The ten top clones hold under 4% of the sample. The clonotype comes from a man aged 35-49 years with glioma. Some clones in this sample may be carry-over from other donors' samples. Sequenced material: PBMCs, taken from a glioma patient whose treatment included an IDH1 peptide vaccine.

Here is the DNA: TGCGCCAGCCTTCCCGGGACAGGAACAGTTTCCTACGAGCAGTACTTC. Its translation is CASLPGTGTVSYEQYF. Here the chain combines TRBV23-1 and TRBJ2-7; 8 central bases correspond to TRBD1. TRBV23-1 is noted as an ORF with a role that remains uncertain. The CDR3 goes from the cysteine to the phenylalanine over 16 residues. Just CDR3 DNA is preserved here, 48 bases in frame from base 1. At the junction V is shortened by 8 bases and J by 1 base; bases outside the gene matches: 13.